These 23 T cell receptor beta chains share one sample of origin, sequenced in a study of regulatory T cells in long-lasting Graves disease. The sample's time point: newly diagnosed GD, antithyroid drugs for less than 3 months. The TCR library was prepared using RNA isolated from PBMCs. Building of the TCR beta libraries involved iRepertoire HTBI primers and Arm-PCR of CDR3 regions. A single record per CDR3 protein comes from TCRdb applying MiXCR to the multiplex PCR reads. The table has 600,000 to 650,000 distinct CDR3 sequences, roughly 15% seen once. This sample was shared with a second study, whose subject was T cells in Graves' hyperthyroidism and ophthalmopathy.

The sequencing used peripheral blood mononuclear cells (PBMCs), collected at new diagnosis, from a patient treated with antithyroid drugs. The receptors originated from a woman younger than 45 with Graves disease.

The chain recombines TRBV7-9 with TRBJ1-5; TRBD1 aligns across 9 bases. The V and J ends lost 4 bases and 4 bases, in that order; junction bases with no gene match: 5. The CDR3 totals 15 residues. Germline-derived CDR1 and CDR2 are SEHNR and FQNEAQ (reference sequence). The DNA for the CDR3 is TGTGCCAGCAGCTCCCTTGGACAGGGGAATCAGCCCCAGCATTTT. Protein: CASSSLGQGNQPQHF.

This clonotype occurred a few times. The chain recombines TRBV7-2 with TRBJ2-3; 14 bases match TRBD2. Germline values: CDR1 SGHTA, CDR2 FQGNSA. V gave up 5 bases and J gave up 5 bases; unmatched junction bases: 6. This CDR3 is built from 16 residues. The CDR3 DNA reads TGTGCCAGCAGCCCTGGACTAGCGGGAGGAAGAGATACGCAGTATTTT. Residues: CASSPGLAGGRDTQYF.

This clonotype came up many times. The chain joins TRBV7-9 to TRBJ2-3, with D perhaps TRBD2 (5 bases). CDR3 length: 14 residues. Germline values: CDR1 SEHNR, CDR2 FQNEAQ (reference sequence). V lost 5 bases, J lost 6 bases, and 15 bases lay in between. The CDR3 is CASSLGVRRDTQYF. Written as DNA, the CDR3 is TGTGCCAGCAGCCTCGGGGTTAGAAGGGATACGCAGTATTTT.

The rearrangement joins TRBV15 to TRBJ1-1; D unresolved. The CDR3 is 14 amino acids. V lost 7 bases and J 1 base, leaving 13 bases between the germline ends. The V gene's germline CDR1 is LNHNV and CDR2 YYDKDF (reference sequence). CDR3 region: CATNAGSSNTEAFF. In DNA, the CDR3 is TGTGCCACCAACGCCGGATCTTCGAACACTGAAGCTTTCTTT.

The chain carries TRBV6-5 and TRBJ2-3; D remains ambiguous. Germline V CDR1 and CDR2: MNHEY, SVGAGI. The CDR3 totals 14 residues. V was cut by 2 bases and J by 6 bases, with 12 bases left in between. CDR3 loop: CASSYEPTTDTQYF. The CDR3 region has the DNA TGTGCCAGCAGTTACGAGCCGACCACCGATACGCAGTATTTT.

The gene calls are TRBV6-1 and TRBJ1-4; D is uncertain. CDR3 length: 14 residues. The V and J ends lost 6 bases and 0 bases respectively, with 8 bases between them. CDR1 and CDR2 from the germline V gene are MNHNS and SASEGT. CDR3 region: CASRLDTTNEKLFF. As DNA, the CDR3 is TGTGCCAGCAGGCTGGATACAACTAATGAAAAACTGTTTTTT.

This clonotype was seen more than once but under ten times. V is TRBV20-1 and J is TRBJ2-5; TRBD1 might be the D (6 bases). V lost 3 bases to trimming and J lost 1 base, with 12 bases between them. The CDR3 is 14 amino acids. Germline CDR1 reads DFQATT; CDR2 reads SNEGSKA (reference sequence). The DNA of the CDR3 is TGCAGTGCTAGGAGGACAGCAAGCCAAGAGACCCAGTACTTC. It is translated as CSARRTASQETQYF.

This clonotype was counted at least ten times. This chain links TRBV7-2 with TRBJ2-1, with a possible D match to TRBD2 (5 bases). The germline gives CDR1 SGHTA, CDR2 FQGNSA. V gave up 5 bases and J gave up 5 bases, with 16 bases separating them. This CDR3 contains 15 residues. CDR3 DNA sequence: TGTGCCAGCAGCCCTAGCCGTTTGTCTGACAATGAGCAGTTCTTC. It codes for CASSPSRLSDNEQFF. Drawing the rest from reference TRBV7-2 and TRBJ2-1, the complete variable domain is GAGVSQSPSNKVTEKGKDVELRCDPISGHTALYWYRQSLGQGLEFLIYFQGNSAPDKSGLPSDRFSAERTGGSVSTLTIQRTQQEDSAVYLCASSPSRLSDNEQFFGPGTRLTVL.

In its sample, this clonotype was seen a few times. DNA of the CDR3: TGTGCCAGCTTAGGGGTGTATAATTCACCCCTCCACTTT. Encoded protein: CASLGVYNSPLHF. V is TRBV2 and J is TRBJ1-6, with D perhaps matching TRBD1 (5 bases). Trimming took off 8 bases at V and 4 bases at J, with 9 bases between the two ends. Germline assignment: CDR1 SNHLY and CDR2 FYNNEI. The CDR3 extends over 13 amino acids.

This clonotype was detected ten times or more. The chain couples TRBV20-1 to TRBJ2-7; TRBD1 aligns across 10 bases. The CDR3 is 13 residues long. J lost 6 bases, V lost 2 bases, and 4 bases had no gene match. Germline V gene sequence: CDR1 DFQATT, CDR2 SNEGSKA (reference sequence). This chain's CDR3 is CSARRQGAGEQYF. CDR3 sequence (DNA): TGCAGTGCTAGACGACAGGGGGCTGGCGAGCAGTACTTC.

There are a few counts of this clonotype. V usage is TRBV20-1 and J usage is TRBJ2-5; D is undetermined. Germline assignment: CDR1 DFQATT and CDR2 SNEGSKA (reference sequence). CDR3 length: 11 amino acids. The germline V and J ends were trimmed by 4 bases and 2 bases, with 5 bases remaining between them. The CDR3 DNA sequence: TGCAGTGCTACCAATCAAGAGACCCAGTACTTC. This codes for CSATNQETQYF.

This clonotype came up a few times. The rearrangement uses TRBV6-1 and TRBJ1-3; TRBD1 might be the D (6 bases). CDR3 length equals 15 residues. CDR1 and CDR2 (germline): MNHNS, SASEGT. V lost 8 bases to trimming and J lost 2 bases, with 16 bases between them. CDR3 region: CASWTGGLAGNTIYF. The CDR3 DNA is TGTGCCAGCTGGACCGGGGGCTTGGCTGGAAACACCATATATTTT.

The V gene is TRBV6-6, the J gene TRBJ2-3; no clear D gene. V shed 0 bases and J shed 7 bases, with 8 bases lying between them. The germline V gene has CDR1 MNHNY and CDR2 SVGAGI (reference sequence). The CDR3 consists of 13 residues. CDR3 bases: TGTGCCAGCAGTTACTCGTCAGGAAATACGCAGTATTTT. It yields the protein CASSYSSGNTQYF.

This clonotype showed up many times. CDR3 loop: CAWRPQTSYNSPLHF. DNA of the CDR3: TGTGCCTGGAGGCCGCAGACCTCCTATAATTCACCCCTCCACTTT. V usage is TRBV30 and J usage is TRBJ1-6; the D is unclear. Per the germline V gene, CDR1 is GTSNPN and CDR2 is SVGIG (reference sequence). This CDR3 has 15 residues. Trimming pared 3 bases from V and 0 bases from J, leaving 9 bases between.

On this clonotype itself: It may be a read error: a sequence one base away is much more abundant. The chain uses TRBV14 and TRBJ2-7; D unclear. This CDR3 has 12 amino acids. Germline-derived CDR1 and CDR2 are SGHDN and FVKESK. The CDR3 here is CASSQQWYEQCF. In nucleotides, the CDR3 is TGTGCCAGCAGCCAACAGTGGTACGAGCAGTGCTTC.

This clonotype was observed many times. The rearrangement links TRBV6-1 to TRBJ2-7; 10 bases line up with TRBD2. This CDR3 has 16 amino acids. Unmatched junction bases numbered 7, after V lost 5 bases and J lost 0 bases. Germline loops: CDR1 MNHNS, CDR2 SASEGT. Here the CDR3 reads CASSNGLADFSYEQYF. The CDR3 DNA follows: TGTGCCAGCAGTAACGGACTAGCGGATTTCTCCTACGAGCAGTACTTC.

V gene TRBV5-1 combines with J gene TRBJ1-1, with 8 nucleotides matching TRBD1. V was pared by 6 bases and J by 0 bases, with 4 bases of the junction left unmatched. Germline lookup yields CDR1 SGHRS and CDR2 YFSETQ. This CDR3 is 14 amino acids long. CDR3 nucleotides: TGCGCCAGCACCCAGACAGGGGTGAACACTGAAGCTTTCTTT. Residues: CASTQTGVNTEAFF.

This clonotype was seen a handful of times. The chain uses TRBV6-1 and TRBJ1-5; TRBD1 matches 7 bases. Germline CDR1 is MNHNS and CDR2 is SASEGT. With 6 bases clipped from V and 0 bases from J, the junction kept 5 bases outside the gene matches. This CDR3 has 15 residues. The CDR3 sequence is CASRGTADSNQPQHF. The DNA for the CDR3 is TGTGCCAGCAGGGGGACAGCTGATAGCAATCAGCCCCAGCATTTT.

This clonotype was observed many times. CDR3 sequence (DNA): TGTGCCACGGGGGAAGTACAGGCGGCCCCCCACGAGCAGTACTTC. Amino acid sequence: CATGEVQAAPHEQYF. The rearrangement links TRBV10-3 to TRBJ2-7, with a tentative D call TRBD2 (6 bases). V was shortened by 10 bases and J by 5 bases, with 24 bases between the two germline ends. The germline V gene has CDR1 ENHRY and CDR2 SYGVKD. This CDR3 has 15 amino acids.

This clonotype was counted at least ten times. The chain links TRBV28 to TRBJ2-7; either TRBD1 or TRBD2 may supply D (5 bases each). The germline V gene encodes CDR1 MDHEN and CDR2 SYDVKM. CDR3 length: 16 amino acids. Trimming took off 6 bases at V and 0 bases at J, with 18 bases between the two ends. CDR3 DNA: TGTGCCAGCAGCACTCGACGGGGCAGAGACTCCTACGAGCAGTACTTC. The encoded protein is CASSTRRGRDSYEQYF.

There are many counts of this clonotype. The CDR3 DNA is TGCAGTGCTAACATTGATTCCGGGACAGGGGGCACAGGCTACACCTTC. Protein: CSANIDSGTGGTGYTF. The V gene is TRBV20-1, the J gene TRBJ1-2; TRBD1 matches at 12 bases. This CDR3 is built from 16 residues. Germline V gene lookup returns CDR1 DFQATT and CDR2 SNEGSKA (reference sequence). V lost 4 bases to trimming and J lost 8 bases; unmatched junction nucleotides: 14.

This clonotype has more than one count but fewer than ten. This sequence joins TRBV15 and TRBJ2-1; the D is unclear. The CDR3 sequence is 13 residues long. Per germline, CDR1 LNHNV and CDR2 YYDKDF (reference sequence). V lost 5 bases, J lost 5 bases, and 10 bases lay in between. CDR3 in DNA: TGTGCCACCAGCCGGATAACAAACAATGAGCAGTTCTTC. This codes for CATSRITNNEQFF.

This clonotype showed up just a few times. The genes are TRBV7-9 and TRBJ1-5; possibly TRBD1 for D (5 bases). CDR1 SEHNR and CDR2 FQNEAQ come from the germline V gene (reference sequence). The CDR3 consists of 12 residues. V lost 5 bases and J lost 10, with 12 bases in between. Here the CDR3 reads CASSLEGTPQHF. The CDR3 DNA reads TGTGCCAGCAGCCTTGAGGGGACTCCCCAGCATTTT.